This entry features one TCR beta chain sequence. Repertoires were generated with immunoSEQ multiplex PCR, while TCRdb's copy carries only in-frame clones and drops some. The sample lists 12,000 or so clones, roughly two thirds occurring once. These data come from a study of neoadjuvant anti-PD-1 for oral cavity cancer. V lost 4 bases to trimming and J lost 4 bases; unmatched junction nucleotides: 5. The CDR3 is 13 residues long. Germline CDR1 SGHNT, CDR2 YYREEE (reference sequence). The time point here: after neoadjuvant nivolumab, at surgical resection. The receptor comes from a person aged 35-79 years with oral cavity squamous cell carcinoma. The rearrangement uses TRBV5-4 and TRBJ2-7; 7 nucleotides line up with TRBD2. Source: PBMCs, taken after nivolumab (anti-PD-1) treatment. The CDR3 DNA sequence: TGTGCCAGCAGCCCGGGGAGGGTATACGAGCAGTACTTC. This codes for CASSPGRVYEQYF.